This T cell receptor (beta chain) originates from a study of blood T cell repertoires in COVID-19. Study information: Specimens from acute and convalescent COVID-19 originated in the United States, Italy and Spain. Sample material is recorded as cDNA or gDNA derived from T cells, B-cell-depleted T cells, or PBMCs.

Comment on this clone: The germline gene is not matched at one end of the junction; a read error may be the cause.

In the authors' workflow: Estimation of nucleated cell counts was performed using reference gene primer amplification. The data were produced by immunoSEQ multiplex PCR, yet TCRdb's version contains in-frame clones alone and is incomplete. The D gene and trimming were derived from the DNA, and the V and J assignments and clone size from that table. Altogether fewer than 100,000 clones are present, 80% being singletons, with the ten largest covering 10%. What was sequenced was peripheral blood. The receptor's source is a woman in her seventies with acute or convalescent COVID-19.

The chain's CDR3 is CASSLEPAGGLFF. The CDR3 coding sequence is TGTGCCAGCAGCTTGGAACCCGCCGGGGGGCTGTTTTTT. The chain is built from TRBV5-4 and TRBJ2-2, with D perhaps matching TRBD2 (6 bases). From germline, CDR1 is SGHNT and CDR2 YYREEE (reference sequence). The CDR3 extends over 13 amino acids.